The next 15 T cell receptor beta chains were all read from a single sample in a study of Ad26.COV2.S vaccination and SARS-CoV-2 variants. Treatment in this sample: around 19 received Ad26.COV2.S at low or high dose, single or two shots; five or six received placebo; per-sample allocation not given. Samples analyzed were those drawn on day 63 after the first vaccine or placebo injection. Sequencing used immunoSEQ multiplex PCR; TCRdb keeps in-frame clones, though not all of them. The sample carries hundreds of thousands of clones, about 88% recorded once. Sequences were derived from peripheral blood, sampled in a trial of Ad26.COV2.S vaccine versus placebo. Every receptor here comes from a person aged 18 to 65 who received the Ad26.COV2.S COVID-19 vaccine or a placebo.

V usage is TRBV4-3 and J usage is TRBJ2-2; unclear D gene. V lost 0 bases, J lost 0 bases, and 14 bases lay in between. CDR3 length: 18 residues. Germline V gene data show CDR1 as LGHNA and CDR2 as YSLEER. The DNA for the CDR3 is TGCGCCAGCAGCCAAGATGTCAAGATGGGGACGAACACCGGGGAGCTGTTTTTT. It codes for CASSQDVKMGTNTGELFF.

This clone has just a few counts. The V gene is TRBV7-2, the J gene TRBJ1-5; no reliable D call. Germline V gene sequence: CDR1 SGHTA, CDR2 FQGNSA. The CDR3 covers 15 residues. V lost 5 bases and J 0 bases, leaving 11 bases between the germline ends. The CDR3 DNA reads TGTGCCAGCAGCCCCCGAGGACTTAGCAATCAGCCCCAGCATTTT. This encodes CASSPRGLSNQPQHF.

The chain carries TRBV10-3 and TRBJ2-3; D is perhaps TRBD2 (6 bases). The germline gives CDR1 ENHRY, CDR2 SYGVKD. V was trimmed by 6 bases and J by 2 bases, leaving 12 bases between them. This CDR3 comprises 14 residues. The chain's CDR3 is CAIRAEGYTDTQYF. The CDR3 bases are TGTGCCATCAGGGCGGAGGGATACACAGATACGCAGTATTTT.

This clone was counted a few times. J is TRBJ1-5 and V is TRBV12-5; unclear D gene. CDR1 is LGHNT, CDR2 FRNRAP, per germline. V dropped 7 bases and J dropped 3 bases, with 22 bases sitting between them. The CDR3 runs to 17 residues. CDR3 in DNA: TGTGCTAGTGCTCCCGTCCGTTATGATTGGAACAATCAGCCCCAGCATTTT. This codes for CASAPVRYDWNNQPQHF. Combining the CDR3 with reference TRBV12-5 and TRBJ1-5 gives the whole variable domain DARVTQTPRHKVTEMGQEVTMRCQPILGHNTVFWYRQTMMQGLELLAYFRNRAPLDDSGMPKDRFSAEMPDATLATLKIQPSEPRDSAVYFCASAPVRYDWNNQPQHFGDGTRLSIL.

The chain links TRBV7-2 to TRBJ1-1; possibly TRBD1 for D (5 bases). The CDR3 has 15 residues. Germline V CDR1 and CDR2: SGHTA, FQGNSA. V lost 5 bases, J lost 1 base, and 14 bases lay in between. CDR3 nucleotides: TGTGCCAGCAGCCCTCACAGGACGCCGAACACTGAAGCTTTCTTT. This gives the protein CASSPHRTPNTEAFF.

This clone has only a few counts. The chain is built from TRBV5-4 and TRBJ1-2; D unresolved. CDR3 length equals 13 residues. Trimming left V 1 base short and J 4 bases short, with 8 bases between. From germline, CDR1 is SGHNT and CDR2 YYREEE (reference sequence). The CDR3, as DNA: TGTGCCAGCAGCTTGTTCCTGAGCTATGGCTACACCTTC. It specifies CASSLFLSYGYTF.

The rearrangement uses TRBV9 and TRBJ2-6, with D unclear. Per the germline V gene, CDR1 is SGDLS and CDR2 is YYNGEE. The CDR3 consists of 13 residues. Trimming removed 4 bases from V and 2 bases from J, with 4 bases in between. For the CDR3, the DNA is TGTGCCAGCAGCTTCCCTGGGGCCAACGTCCTGACTTTC. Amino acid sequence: CASSFPGANVLTF.

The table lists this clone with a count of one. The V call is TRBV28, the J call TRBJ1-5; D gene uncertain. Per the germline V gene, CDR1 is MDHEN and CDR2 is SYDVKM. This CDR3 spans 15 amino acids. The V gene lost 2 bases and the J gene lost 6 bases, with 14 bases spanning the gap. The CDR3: CASSLQGSLVQPQHF. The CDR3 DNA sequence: TGTGCCAGCAGTTTACAAGGGTCTTTAGTTCAGCCCCAGCATTTT.

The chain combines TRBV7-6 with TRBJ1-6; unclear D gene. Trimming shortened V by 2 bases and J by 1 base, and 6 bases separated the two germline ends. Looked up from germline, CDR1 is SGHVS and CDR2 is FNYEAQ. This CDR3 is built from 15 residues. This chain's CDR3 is CASSLSGSYNSPLHF. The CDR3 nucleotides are TGTGCCAGCAGCTTATCCGGTTCCTATAATTCACCCCTCCACTTT.

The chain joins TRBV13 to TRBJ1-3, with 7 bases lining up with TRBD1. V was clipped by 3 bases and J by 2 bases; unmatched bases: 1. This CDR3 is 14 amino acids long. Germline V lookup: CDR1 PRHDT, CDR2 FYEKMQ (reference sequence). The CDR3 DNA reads TGTGCCAGCAGCTTGCAGGGGGCTGGAAACACCATATATTTT. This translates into CASSLQGAGNTIYF. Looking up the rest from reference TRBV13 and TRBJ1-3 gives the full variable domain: AAGVIQSPRHLIKEKRETATLKCYPIPRHDTVYWYQQGPGQDPQFLISFYEKMQSDKGSIPDRFSAQQFSDYHSELNMSSLELGDSALYFCASSLQGAGNTIYFGEGSWLTVV.

In nucleotides, the CDR3 is TGTGCCAGCAGATCCACGGGACAGGGAGGGAATCAGCCCCAGCATTTT. Its translation: CASRSTGQGGNQPQHF. V and J are TRBV27 and TRBJ1-5; TRBD1 agrees at 9 bases. CDR3 length equals 16 residues. Germline loops: CDR1 MNHEY, CDR2 SMNVEV (reference sequence). Unmatched junction bases numbered 10, after V lost 6 bases and J lost 4 bases.

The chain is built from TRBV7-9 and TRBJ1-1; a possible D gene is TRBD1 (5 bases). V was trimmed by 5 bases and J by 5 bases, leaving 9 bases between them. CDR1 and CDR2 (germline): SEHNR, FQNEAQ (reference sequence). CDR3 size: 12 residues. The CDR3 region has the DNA TGTGCCAGCAGCCCGTACAGGACTGAAGCTTTCTTT. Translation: CASSPYRTEAFF.

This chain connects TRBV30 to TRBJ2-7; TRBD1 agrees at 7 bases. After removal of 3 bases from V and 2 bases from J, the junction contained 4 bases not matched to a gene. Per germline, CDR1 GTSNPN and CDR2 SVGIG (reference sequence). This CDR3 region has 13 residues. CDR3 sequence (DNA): TGTGCCTGGAGGTCCGGACAGGCCTACGAGCAGTACTTC. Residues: CAWRSGQAYEQYF. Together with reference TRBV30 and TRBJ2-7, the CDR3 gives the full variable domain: SQTIHQWPATLVQPVGSPLSLECTVEGTSNPNLYWYRQAAGRGLQLLFYSVGIGQISSEVPQNLSASRPQDRQFILSSKKLLLSDSGFYLCAWRSGQAYEQYFGPGTRLTVT.

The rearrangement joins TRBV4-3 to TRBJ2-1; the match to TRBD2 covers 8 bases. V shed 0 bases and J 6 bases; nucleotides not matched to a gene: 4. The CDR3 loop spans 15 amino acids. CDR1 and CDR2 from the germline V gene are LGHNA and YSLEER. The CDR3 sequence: CASSQEGTRVNEQFF. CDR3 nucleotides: TGCGCCAGCAGCCAAGAAGGGACTAGGGTCAATGAGCAGTTCTTC.

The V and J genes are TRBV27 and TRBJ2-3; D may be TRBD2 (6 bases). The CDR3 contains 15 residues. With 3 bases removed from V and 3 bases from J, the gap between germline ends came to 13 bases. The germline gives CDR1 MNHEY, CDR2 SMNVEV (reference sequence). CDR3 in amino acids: CASSFGGGLTDTQYF. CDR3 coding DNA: TGTGCCAGCAGTTTTGGTGGGGGGTTAACAGATACGCAGTATTTT.